This record covers a single T cell receptor (beta chain). V lost 4 bases and J lost 4, with 16 bases in between. The CDR3 has 15 amino acids. Germline V gene lookup returns CDR1 MNHEY and CDR2 SVGAGI. Regarding time point: newly diagnosed GD, antithyroid drugs for less than 3 months. TCR sequences were obtained from RNA taken from PBMCs. These data originate in a study of regulatory T cells in long-lasting Graves disease. Library construction for TCR beta used iRepertoire HTBI primers and Arm-PCR of CDR3 regions. TCRdb re-derived calls from the multiplex PCR reads in MiXCR, one entry per CDR3 protein. The sample includes a few hundred thousand distinct CDR3 sequences, approximately 16% seen only once; the top ten take around 7.6%. A further study also used this sample, focusing on T cells in Graves' hyperthyroidism and ophthalmopathy.

The chain carries TRBV6-5 and TRBJ1-1; no clear D. The sequence derives from a woman in her forties with Graves disease. Source: peripheral blood mononuclear cells (PBMCs), taken at new diagnosis, from a patient treated with antithyroid drugs. The CDR3 sequence is CASSCSLSESTEAFF. The CDR3 nucleotides read TGTGCCAGCAGTTGCTCGCTCAGTGAGAGCACTGAAGCTTTCTTT.